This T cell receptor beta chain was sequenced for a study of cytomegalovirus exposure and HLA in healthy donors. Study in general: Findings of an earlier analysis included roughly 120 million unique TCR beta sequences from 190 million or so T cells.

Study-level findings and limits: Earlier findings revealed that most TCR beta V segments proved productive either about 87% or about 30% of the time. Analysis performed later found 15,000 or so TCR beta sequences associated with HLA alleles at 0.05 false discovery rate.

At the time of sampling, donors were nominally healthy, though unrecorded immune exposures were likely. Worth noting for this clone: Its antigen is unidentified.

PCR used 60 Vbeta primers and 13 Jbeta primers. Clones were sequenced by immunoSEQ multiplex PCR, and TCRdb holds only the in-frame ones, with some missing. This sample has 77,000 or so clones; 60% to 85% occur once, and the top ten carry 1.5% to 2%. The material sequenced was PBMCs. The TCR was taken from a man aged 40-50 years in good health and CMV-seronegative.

The CDR3 DNA is TGTGCCAGCAGGAAAAAAGGAGACTACAATGAGCAGTTCTTC. Translated: CASRKKGDYNEQFF. The chain has TRBV7-8 and TRBJ2-1; D not resolved. The CDR3 is made up of 14 amino acids. V lost 6 bases and J 3 bases, leaving 12 bases between the germline ends. Germline-derived CDR1 and CDR2 are SGHVS and FQNEAQ. Full variable domain (outside the CDR3, taken from reference TRBV7-8 and TRBJ2-1): GAGVSQSPRYKVAKRGQDVALRCDPISGHVSLFWYQQALGQGPEFLTYFQNEAQLDKSGLPSDRFFAERPEGSVSTLKIQRTQQEDSAVYLCASRKKGDYNEQFFGPGTRLTVL.